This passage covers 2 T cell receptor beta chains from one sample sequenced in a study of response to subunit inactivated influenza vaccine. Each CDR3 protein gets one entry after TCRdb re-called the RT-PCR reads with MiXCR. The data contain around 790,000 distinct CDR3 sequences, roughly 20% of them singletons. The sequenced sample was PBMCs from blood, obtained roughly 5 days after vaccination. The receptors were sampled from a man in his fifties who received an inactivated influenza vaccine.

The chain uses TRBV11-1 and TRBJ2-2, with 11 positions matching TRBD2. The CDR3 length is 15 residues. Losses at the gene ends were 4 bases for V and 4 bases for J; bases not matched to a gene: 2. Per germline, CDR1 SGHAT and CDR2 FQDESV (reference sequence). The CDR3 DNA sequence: TGTGCCAGCAGCTCTAGCGGGAGGTTCACCGGGGAGCTGTTTTTT. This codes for CASSSSGRFTGELFF. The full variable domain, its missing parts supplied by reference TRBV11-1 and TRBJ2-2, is EAEVAQSPRYKITEKSQAVAFWCDPISGHATLYWYRQILGQGPELLVQFQDESVVDDSQLPKDRFSAERLKGVDSTLKIQPAELGDSAMYLCASSSSGRFTGELFFGEGSRLTVL.

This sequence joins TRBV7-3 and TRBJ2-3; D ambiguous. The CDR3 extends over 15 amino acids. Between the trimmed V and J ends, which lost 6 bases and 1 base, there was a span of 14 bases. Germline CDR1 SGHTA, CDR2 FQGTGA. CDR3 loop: CASSPRGFRTDTQYF. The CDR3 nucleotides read TGTGCCAGCAGTCCAAGAGGCTTCCGCACAGATACGCAGTATTTT.